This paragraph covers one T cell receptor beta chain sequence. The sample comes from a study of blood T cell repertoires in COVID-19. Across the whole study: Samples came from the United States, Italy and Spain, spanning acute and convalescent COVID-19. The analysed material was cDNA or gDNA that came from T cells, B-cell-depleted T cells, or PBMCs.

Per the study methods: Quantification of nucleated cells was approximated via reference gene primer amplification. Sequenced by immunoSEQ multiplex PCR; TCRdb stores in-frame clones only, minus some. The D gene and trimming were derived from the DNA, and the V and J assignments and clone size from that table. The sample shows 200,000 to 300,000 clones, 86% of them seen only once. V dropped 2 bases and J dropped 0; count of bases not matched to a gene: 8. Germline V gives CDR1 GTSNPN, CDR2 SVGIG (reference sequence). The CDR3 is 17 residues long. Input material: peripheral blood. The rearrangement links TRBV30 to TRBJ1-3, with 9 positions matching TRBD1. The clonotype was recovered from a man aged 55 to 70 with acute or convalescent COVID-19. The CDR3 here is CAWSPGQGLISGNTIYF. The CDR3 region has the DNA TGTGCCTGGAGTCCGGGACAGGGCCTTATCTCTGGAAACACCATATATTTT.